This note documents a single TCR beta chain sequence. What it binds is unknown. The table came from immunoSEQ multiplex PCR; TCRdb's copy has only in-frame clones and leaves some out. The sample shows more than 20,000 clones, approximately 80% of them seen only once. Pools of viral peptides were used by the ViraFEST assay to expand antigen-specific CD4+ T cells ahead of sequencing. Subsequent to a culture period of about ten days, CD4+ T cells were isolated. PCR confirmed that the person was infected with SARS-CoV-2 between March and December 2020. PBMC were cultured at fewer than 2.5 million per well with roughly 10 IU/ml IL-2 and 9 to 10 ug/ml peptides. Each culture had half its medium swapped for IL-2 medium on days 3 and 7. This sample stems from a study of vaccination effects on CD4 cells after COVID-19. Whole-study findings and limits: New vaccine-induced clones dominated convalescents' post-vaccine spike-reactive clones.

V dropped 9 bases and J dropped 3; count of bases not matched to a gene: 6. Germline V CDR1 and CDR2: SNHLY, FYNNEI. The CDR3 runs to 14 residues. The chain joins TRBV2 to TRBJ2-3; 10 bases are a match to TRBD2. The source of this sequence is a human donor who had a prior SARS-CoV-2 infection. The specimen comprised CD4+ T cells from PBMCs cultured with HCoV-NL63 spike peptides, sampled before COVID-19 vaccination. DNA of the CDR3: TGTGCCAGGTCGCAGCGGGAGGGGACAGATACGCAGTATTTT. This sequence encodes CARSQREGTDTQYF.